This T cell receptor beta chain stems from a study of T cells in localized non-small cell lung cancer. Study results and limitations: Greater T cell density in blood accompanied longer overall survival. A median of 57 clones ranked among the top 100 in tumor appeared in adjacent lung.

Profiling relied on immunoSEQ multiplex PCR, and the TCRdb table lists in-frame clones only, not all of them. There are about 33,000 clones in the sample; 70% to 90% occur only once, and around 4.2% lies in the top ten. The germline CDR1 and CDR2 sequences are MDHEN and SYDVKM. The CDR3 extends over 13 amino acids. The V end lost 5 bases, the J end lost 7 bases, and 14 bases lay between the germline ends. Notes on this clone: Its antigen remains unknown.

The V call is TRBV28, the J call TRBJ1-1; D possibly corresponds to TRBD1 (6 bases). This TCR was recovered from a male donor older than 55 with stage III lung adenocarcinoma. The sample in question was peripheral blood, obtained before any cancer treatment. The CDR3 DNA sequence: TGTGCCAGCAGTCACAGGGTAGAAGTTGAAGCTTTCTTT. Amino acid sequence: CASSHRVEVEAFF.